These 32 T cell receptor beta chains originate from one sample sequenced in a study of cytomegalovirus exposure and HLA in healthy donors. PCR amplification relied on 60 Vbeta primers (plus 13 Jbeta primers). The data were produced by immunoSEQ multiplex PCR, yet TCRdb's version contains in-frame clones alone and is incomplete. This table lists around 42,000 clones. The sequenced sample consisted of PBMCs. The source of these receptors is a man aged 25 to 40 in good health and CMV-seronegative.

The J gene is TRBJ1-5, the V gene TRBV7-2; D might be TRBD1 (5 bases). Germline V gene sequence: CDR1 SGHTA, CDR2 FQGNSA. Trimming pared 1 base from V and 0 bases from J, leaving 7 bases between. This CDR3 is built from 15 residues. The CDR3 DNA follows: TGTGCCAGCAGCTTAGGGGGGGTTAGCAATCAGCCCCAGCATTTT. Translated: CASSLGGVSNQPQHF.

The gene calls are TRBV5-4 and TRBJ2-7; D is unclear. Per the germline V gene, CDR1 is SGHNT and CDR2 is YYREEE (reference sequence). The CDR3 totals 12 residues. Trimming cost V 3 bases and J 3 bases, with 7 bases left between them. CDR3 bases: TGTGCCAGCAGCTATAGTAGCTACGAGCAGTACTTC. Its translation is CASSYSSYEQYF.

J is TRBJ2-3 and V is TRBV2; a possible D gene is TRBD1 (6 bases). CDR1 and CDR2 (germline): SNHLY, FYNNEI. Between the trimmed V and J ends, which lost 3 bases and 1 base, there was a span of 14 bases. CDR3 length equals 16 residues. This CDR3 is CASSDSGGYGTDTQYF. CDR3 in DNA: TGTGCCAGCAGTGATTCTGGGGGCTACGGCACAGATACGCAGTATTTT.

J is TRBJ2-5 and V is TRBV4-2; the D gene is possibly TRBD1 (6 bases). Germline V lookup: CDR1 LGHNA, CDR2 YNFKEQ. The CDR3 consists of 14 residues. Deletions cut 1 base from V and 3 bases from J, with 9 bases between. CDR3 sequence reads: CASSQGSGEETQYF. The DNA for the CDR3 is TGTGCCAGCAGCCAAGGTTCAGGGGAAGAGACCCAGTACTTC.

The chain is built from TRBV18 and TRBJ1-4; TRBD1 is a possible D gene (5 bases). The CDR3 covers 15 residues. The germline V and J ends were trimmed by 1 base and 5 bases, with 11 bases remaining between them. Germline V lookup: CDR1 KGHSH, CDR2 LQKENI. The CDR3 DNA reads as TGTGCCAGCTCACCACGAACGGGGGGGAATGAAAAACTGTTTTTT. This sequence encodes CASSPRTGGNEKLFF. Filled out from reference TRBV18 and TRBJ1-4, the complete variable domain reads NAGVMQNPRHLVRRRGQEARLRCSPMKGHSHVYWYRQLPEEGLKFMVYLQKENIIDESGMPKERFSAEFPKEGPSILRIQQVVRGDSAAYFCASSPRTGGNEKLFFGSGTQLSVL.

The gene calls are TRBV6-1 and TRBJ1-2, with D tentatively TRBD1 (6 bases). Trimming took off 0 bases at V and 3 bases at J, with 14 bases between the two ends. There are 16 residues in the CDR3. CDR1 is MNHNS and CDR2 is SASEGT in the germline V gene. The DNA for the CDR3 is TGTGCCAGCAGTGAAGCGTTTAACCCAGGGGACTATGGCTACACCTTC. Translating it yields CASSEAFNPGDYGYTF.

The rearrangement uses TRBV4-1 and TRBJ1-1, with D maybe TRBD1 (5 bases). Germline loops: CDR1 MGHRA, CDR2 YSYEKL. The CDR3 contains 13 residues. Trimming cost V 1 base and J 5 bases, with 8 bases left between them. The CDR3: CASSQGRGTEAFF. CDR3 DNA sequence: TGCGCCAGCAGCCAAGGAAGGGGAACTGAAGCTTTCTTT.

CDR3 protein: CASSLVIGSYEQYF. DNA for the CDR3: TGTGCCAGCAGCTTAGTTATTGGCAGCTACGAGCAGTACTTC. The chain joins TRBV7-6 to TRBJ2-7; no firm D call. Trimming stripped 1 base from V and 3 bases from J, with 10 bases between. This CDR3 spans 14 amino acids. Germline values: CDR1 SGHVS, CDR2 FNYEAQ.

The chain employs TRBV7-9 and TRBJ2-7, with D perhaps TRBD2 (6 bases). The V gene's germline CDR1 is SEHNR and CDR2 FQNEAQ (reference sequence). The CDR3 contains 11 residues. V was clipped by 4 bases and J by 7 bases, with 8 bases between them. Here the CDR3 DNA reads TGTGCCAGCAGCTCCGCGGGAGAGCAGTACTTC. Protein: CASSSAGEQYF. The whole variable domain, remainder taken from reference TRBV7-9 and TRBJ2-7, is DTGVSQNPRHKITKRGQNVTFRCDPISEHNRLYWYRQTLGQGPEFLTYFQNEAQLEKSRLLSDRFSAERPKGSFSTLEIQRTEQGDSAMYLCASSSAGEQYFGPGTRLTVT.

CDR3 coding DNA: TGTGCCAGCAGCTCACGGTACACTGAAGCTTTCTTT. This sequence encodes CASSSRYTEAFF. V and J are TRBV7-9 and TRBJ1-1; unclear D gene. The CDR3 covers 12 residues. With 4 bases removed from V and 3 bases from J, the gap between germline ends came to 6 bases. Germline V CDR1 and CDR2: SEHNR, FQNEAQ (reference sequence). The full variable domain, its missing parts supplied by reference TRBV7-9 and TRBJ1-1, is DTGVSQNPRHKITKRGQNVTFRCDPISEHNRLYWYRQTLGQGPEFLTYFQNEAQLEKSRLLSDRFSAERPKGSFSTLEIQRTEQGDSAMYLCASSSRYTEAFFGQGTRLTVV.

The rearrangement joins TRBV6-5 to TRBJ1-1, with unresolved D. Per germline, CDR1 MNHEY and CDR2 SVGAGI. The CDR3 runs 14 residues. Trimming removed 5 bases from V and 0 bases from J, with 10 bases in between. Written as DNA, the CDR3 is TGTGCCAGCAGTACTAGTTTAATGAACACTGAAGCTTTCTTT. Translated: CASSTSLMNTEAFF.

CDR3 protein: CAWSEDSPITDTQYF. CDR3 nucleotide sequence: TGTGCCTGGAGTGAAGACTCGCCTATCACAGATACGCAGTATTTT. This rearrangement joins TRBV30 to TRBJ2-3; the D is unclear. CDR1 is GTSNPN, CDR2 SVGIG, per germline (reference sequence). The CDR3 consists of 15 residues. V lost 1 base, J lost 2 bases, and 13 bases lay in between.

This chain connects TRBV6-5 to TRBJ1-4; 7 positions agree with TRBD1. The CDR3 consists of 14 residues. Germline trimming cut 6 bases from V and 8 bases from J; bases unmatched to any gene: 9. In germline, CDR1 is MNHEY, CDR2 SVGAGI. The CDR3 DNA reads TGTGCCAGCAGCCGGGACAGTTGGCGAGAAAAACTGTTTTTT. It yields the protein CASSRDSWREKLFF.

The rearrangement joins TRBV5-1 to TRBJ1-3, with 11 bases fitting TRBD1. Trimming at V came to 4 bases and at J to 0 bases, leaving 3 bases not matched to a gene. Germline V gene sequence: CDR1 SGHRS, CDR2 YFSETQ. CDR3 length: 16 amino acids. The CDR3 loop is CASSEGQGDSGNTIYF. Here the CDR3 DNA reads TGCGCCAGCAGCGAGGGACAGGGGGACTCTGGAAACACCATATATTTT.

The rearrangement joins TRBV18 to TRBJ2-2, with 7 bases matching TRBD1. This CDR3 has 14 amino acids. V was pared by 5 bases and J by 2 bases, with 2 bases of the junction left unmatched. CDR1 is KGHSH, CDR2 LQKENI, per germline. The CDR3 sequence is CASSGQENTGELFF. The CDR3 region has the DNA TGTGCCAGCTCAGGACAGGAAAACACCGGGGAGCTGTTTTTT.

Remarks on this clone: The sample has other DNA sequences that encode this CDR3 too. V gene TRBV18 combines with J gene TRBJ1-6; a possible D gene is TRBD1 (5 bases). The CDR3 runs 16 residues. V lost 2 bases and J lost 8, with 16 bases in between. Per the germline V gene, CDR1 is KGHSH and CDR2 is LQKENI. The CDR3 sequence is CASSPGAGGVDSPLHF. CDR3 coding DNA: TGTGCCAGCTCACCAGGCGCGGGGGGAGTTGATTCACCCCTCCACTTT.

This sequence joins TRBV5-4 and TRBJ2-3; possibly TRBD2 for D (5 bases). The CDR3 has 14 amino acids. Germline loops: CDR1 SGHNT, CDR2 YYREEE (reference sequence). V lost 4 bases and J 5 bases, leaving 14 bases between the germline ends. The CDR3 reads CASSAPPRGDTQYF. The CDR3 bases are TGTGCCAGCAGCGCGCCCCCTCGGGGAGATACGCAGTATTTT.

The rearrangement uses TRBV19 and TRBJ2-7; 12 bases agree with TRBD1. V dropped 4 bases and J dropped 5; count of bases not matched to a gene: 6. Germline loops: CDR1 LNHDA, CDR2 SQIVND (reference sequence). The CDR3 extends over 15 amino acids. This CDR3 reads CASSRGTGGSDEQYF. As DNA, the CDR3 is TGTGCCAGTAGTAGGGGGACAGGGGGCAGCGACGAGCAGTACTTC.

The rearrangement links TRBV4-3 to TRBJ2-7; TRBD2 matches at 11 bases. This CDR3 comprises 15 residues. CDR1 and CDR2 from the germline V gene are LGHNA and YSLEER. J was trimmed by 4 bases and V by 1 base; bases with no gene match: 3. The CDR3 spells CASSQVIAGGYEQYF. The CDR3 DNA follows: TGCGCCAGCAGCCAAGTCATAGCGGGAGGGTACGAGCAGTACTTC.

The chain couples TRBV7-9 to TRBJ2-7; D is perhaps TRBD2 (6 bases). V lost 5 bases and J 0 bases, leaving 11 bases between the germline ends. This CDR3 comprises 14 residues. In germline, CDR1 is SEHNR, CDR2 FQNEAQ (reference sequence). This chain's CDR3 is CASSVGLRSYEQYF. In nucleotides, the CDR3 is TGTGCCAGCAGCGTGGGACTCCGCTCCTACGAGCAGTACTTC.

This chain links TRBV5-4 with TRBJ1-1, with 7 bases matching TRBD1. V was clipped by 4 bases and J by 1 base; unmatched bases: 7. The germline CDR1 and CDR2 sequences are SGHNT and YYREEE (reference sequence). CDR3 length: 15 amino acids. The CDR3 region is CASSLRTGGNTEAFF. CDR3 DNA sequence: TGTGCCAGCAGCCTCAGGACAGGCGGGAACACTGAAGCTTTCTTT.

V and J are TRBV29-1 and TRBJ2-7; 14 positions match TRBD2. The V gene's germline CDR1 is SQVTM and CDR2 ANQGSEA. The V gene end was trimmed by 7 bases and the J gene end by 2 bases; junction bases not matched to a gene: 7. There are 15 residues in the CDR3. CDR3 in amino acids: CSATGLAGATYEQYF. CDR3 nucleotides: TGCAGCGCTACGGGACTAGCGGGGGCAACCTACGAGCAGTACTTC.

The chain combines TRBV6-4 with TRBJ2-1; D may be TRBD2 (6 bases). The V gene lost 1 base and the J gene lost 9 bases, with 13 bases spanning the gap. This CDR3 spans 14 amino acids. Germline-derived CDR1 and CDR2 are MRHNA and SNTAGT. The CDR3 sequence is CASSDFSRGGEQFF. In DNA, the CDR3 is TGTGCCAGCAGTGACTTTAGTAGGGGAGGTGAGCAGTTCTTC.

The rearrangement uses TRBV5-1 and TRBJ2-2; the match to TRBD2 covers 10 bases. The CDR3 totals 16 residues. V was pared by 0 bases and J by 5 bases, with 4 bases of the junction left unmatched. Per the germline V gene, CDR1 is SGHRS and CDR2 is YFSETQ. Here the CDR3 reads CASSLAVAGGTGELFF. The CDR3 nucleotides read TGCGCCAGCAGCTTGGCGGTAGCGGGAGGTACCGGGGAGCTGTTTTTT.

The V call is TRBV6-5, the J call TRBJ1-2; 10 nucleotides agree with TRBD1. The CDR3 is made up of 14 amino acids. The V and J ends lost 5 bases and 8 bases, in that order; junction bases with no gene match: 8. The germline V gene has CDR1 MNHEY and CDR2 SVGAGI. CDR3 protein: CASSGTGAYEGYTF. Written as DNA, the CDR3 is TGTGCCAGCAGTGGGACAGGGGCTTATGAAGGCTACACCTTC.

The chain links TRBV6-6 to TRBJ1-1; no clear D gene. Trimming removed 2 bases from V and 4 bases from J, with 14 bases in between. CDR3 length equals 15 residues. From germline, CDR1 is MNHNY and CDR2 SVGAGI (reference sequence). The CDR3 DNA sequence: TGTGCCAGCAGTTACGAGGGTGCGGGGTTCACTGAAGCTTTCTTT. It codes for CASSYEGAGFTEAFF.

The CDR3 bases are TGTGCCAGCAGCCAGGCGCCTACTAGCGGGGCCTACGAGCAGTACTTC. Translating gives CASSQAPTSGAYEQYF. The chain recombines TRBV7-9 with TRBJ2-7; 10 nucleotides line up with TRBD2. The trim removed 5 bases at V and 2 bases at J, leaving 9 bases unmatched. The germline gives CDR1 SEHNR, CDR2 FQNEAQ (reference sequence). CDR3 size: 16 residues.

The chain carries TRBV27 and TRBJ1-4, with D maybe TRBD1 (5 bases). Looked up from germline, CDR1 is MNHEY and CDR2 is SMNVEV (reference sequence). V lost 10 bases and J 5 bases, leaving 23 bases between the germline ends. CDR3 length: 16 amino acids. CDR3 coding DNA: TGTGCCACCAAGAGGAGCAGGGCGGGGCCGAATGAAAAACTGTTTTTT. Protein: CATKRSRAGPNEKLFF.

The chain recombines TRBV27 with TRBJ2-7, with D possibly being TRBD1 (5 bases). The CDR3 covers 16 residues. Germline V gene lookup returns CDR1 MNHEY and CDR2 SMNVEV (reference sequence). V was shortened by 1 base and J by 1 base, with 14 bases between the two germline ends. The CDR3 protein is CASSLFADTRSYEQYF. The CDR3 coding sequence is TGTGCCAGCAGTTTATTCGCGGACACACGATCCTACGAGCAGTACTTC.

V is TRBV5-5 and J is TRBJ1-2; 7 bases map to TRBD1. CDR1 and CDR2 from the germline V gene are SGHKS and YYEKEE (reference sequence). V gave up 4 bases and J gave up 1 base; unmatched junction bases: 7. The CDR3 extends over 15 amino acids. The CDR3 region is CASSKFGQDNYGYTF. The DNA of the CDR3 is TGTGCCAGCAGCAAATTTGGACAGGATAACTATGGCTACACCTTC.

This chain links TRBV5-1 with TRBJ2-2; a possible D gene is TRBD1 (6 bases). V shed 4 bases and J shed 5 bases, with 18 bases lying between them. The V gene's germline CDR1 is SGHRS and CDR2 YFSETQ. The CDR3 contains 16 residues. CDR3 region: CASSHGLQGKTGELFF. The CDR3, as DNA: TGCGCCAGCAGCCACGGATTACAGGGAAAGACCGGGGAGCTGTTTTTT.

The V and J genes are TRBV18 and TRBJ2-7; D might be TRBD1 (6 bases). V lost 11 bases and J 5 bases, leaving 19 bases between the germline ends. Germline CDR1 and CDR2: KGHSH and LQKENI. The CDR3 spans 13 residues. CDR3 nucleotide sequence: TGTGCCTGTAAGGTAGGGGGATCCCACGAGCAGTACTTC. This gives the protein CACKVGGSHEQYF.